This T cell receptor (beta chain) is drawn from a study of CD8+ T cells in alopecia areata. General observations from the study: Affected lesional scalp, above all in alopecia totalis/universalis, was more clonal than normal scalp. Shared TCR sequences were less clear between patients than in mice, possibly partly from HLA diversity.

As to this clone: Its antigen is unidentified.

After isolation, RNA underwent reverse transcription to generate cDNA as the sequencing template. Only in-frame clones appear in the TCRdb table, and some are missing; sequencing was by immunoSEQ multiplex PCR. This table has about 11,000 clones, over 60% appearing once. The CDR3 is 13 residues long. Germline CDR1 WSHSY, CDR2 SAAADI. V was pared by 6 bases and J by 0 bases, with 8 bases between. Samples from alopecia areata patients were lesional scalp punch biopsies and peripheral blood. Sequenced material: skin. The TCR sequence derives from a human donor with alopecia areata. This chain uses TRBV10-2 with TRBJ1-1; tentatively, D is TRBD1 (5 bases). CDR3 sequence reads: CASRDSMNTEAFF. The CDR3 DNA is TGCGCCAGCAGAGACAGCATGAACACTGAAGCTTTCTTT.